This is a list of T cell receptor beta chains from one sample in a study of T cells in Graves' hyperthyroidism and ophthalmopathy. From the multiplex PCR reads, TCRdb called clonotypes with MiXCR, one entry per CDR3 protein. Of approximately 600,000 distinct CDR3 sequences detected, more than 13% appear once; the ten largest clones hold 7.1%. The sequenced sample consisted of blood. These receptors all stem from a woman aged 18-29 years with Graves' ophthalmopathy. Both conserved end residues are part of each CDR3. Fields, in order: V gene, clone size, D gene, J gene, CDR3 DNA, CDR3 protein. D genes are given only for firm matches. Clone size appears in some rows only: once, few, many, or a class for an expanded clone.

TRBV29-1	-	-	TRBJ2-1	TGCAGCGTTGAAGATCGGCCGCGGATCAGCTCCTACAATGAGCAGTTCTTC	CSVEDRPRISSYNEQFF
TRBV27	-	TRBD2	TRBJ2-1	TGTGCCAGCAGTTTACGAGCGGGGGGGGGGGGGGAGCAGTTCTTC	CASSLRAGGGGEQFF
TRBV6-2/TRBV6-3	-	TRBD2	TRBJ2-7	TGTGCCAGCAGTCGGACTAGCGTGTTTTACGAGCAGTACTTC	CASSRTSVFYEQYF
TRBV7-9	many	TRBD1	TRBJ1-1	TGTGCCAGCAGCTCCCCGGGACAGGGGTGGACTGAAGCTTTCTTT	CASSSPGQGWTEAFF
TRBV12-3/TRBV12-4	many	-	TRBJ1-1	TGTGCCAGCAGTCGCGCCAATATGAACACTGAAGCTTTCTTT	CASSRANMNTEAFF
TRBV29-1	few	-	TRBJ2-3	TGCAGCGTTGAAGAGATCGGGGATACGCAGTATTTT	CSVEEIGDTQYF
TRBV24-1	-	-	TRBJ2-7	TGTGCCACCAGCGATCTGCCCGGTGGTAGCAGAGCCGCCGAGCAGTACTTC	CATSDLPGGSRAAEQYF
TRBV11-2	many	-	TRBJ1-1	TGTGCCAGCAGCTTACGGATAGGTCCCCCGAACACTGAAGCTTTCTTT	CASSLRIGPPNTEAFF
TRBV12-3/TRBV12-4	many	TRBD1	TRBJ1-3	TGTGCCAGCAGTTTAACCGGGACAGGGACATTAGTGGACGGAAACACCATATATTTT	CASSLTGTGTLVDGNTIYF
TRBV6-1	many	-	TRBJ2-6	TGTGCCAGCAGTGAAGGACCGGGAGACTGGGCCAACGTCCTGACTTTC	CASSEGPGDWANVLTF
TRBV12-3/TRBV12-4	-	-	TRBJ1-5	TGTGCCAGCAGTTCAGGGGCCTATAGCAATCAGCCCCAGCATTTT	CASSSGAYSNQPQHF
TRBV6-2/TRBV6-3	many	TRBD2	TRBJ2-7	TGTGCCACCAAGGGACTAGCGGGACTGGAGCAGTACTTC	CATKGLAGLEQYF
TRBV7-9	-	-	TRBJ1-1	TGTGCCAGCAGCCGCGCGGGGGGGGTGTCAACTGAAGCTTTCTTT	CASSRAGGVSTEAFF
TRBV5-1	-	TRBD1	TRBJ1-5	TGCGCCAGCAGCCCGGGGGGAGGGGGCGGCAATCAGCCCCAGCATTTT	CASSPGGGGGNQPQHF
TRBV5-1	-	-	TRBJ1-2	TGCGCCAGCAGCCCAGAAGAGGCTCATGGCTACACCTTC	CASSPEEAHGYTF
TRBV4-2	-	TRBD2	TRBJ2-1	TGTGCCAGCAGCCGAAAGAGCGGGGGCAATGAGCAGTTCTTC	CASSRKSGGNEQFF
TRBV4-3	once	TRBD2	TRBJ2-7	TGCGCCAGCAGCCACGCTAGCGGGAGGTCCTACGAGCAGTACTTC	CASSHASGRSYEQYF
TRBV5-6	-	-	TRBJ2-7	TGTGCCAGCAGTCCTGATATCCTGTTGGACGAGCAGTACTTC	CASSPDILLDEQYF
TRBV19	few	-	TRBJ2-7	TGTGCCAGTAGTATACCGGGTGGACTAACCTCCTACGAGCAGTACTTC	CASSIPGGLTSYEQYF
TRBV10-3	-	-	TRBJ1-1	TGTGCCAGCAGTTTACAGTCTCGGACCTCGGCTTTCTTT	CASSLQSRTSAFF
TRBV11-2	many	-	TRBJ2-3	TGTGCCAGCAGCTTGGAGGCCTTCACAGATACGCAGTATTTT	CASSLEAFTDTQYF
TRBV18	many	TRBD2	TRBJ2-3	TGTGCCAGCTCACCACGTTTTAGCGGGCCCACAGATACGCAGTATTTT	CASSPRFSGPTDTQYF
TRBV6-1	-	-	TRBJ1-5	TGTGCCAGCAATAACCCACCAGACAATCAGCCCCAGCATTTT	CASNNPPDNQPQHF
TRBV7-8	few	-	TRBJ1-2	TGTGCCAGCAGCTGGGACGGACCCTTTTATGGCTACACCTTC	CASSWDGPFYGYTF
TRBV6-5	few	-	TRBJ2-1	TGTGCCAGCAGTTACTCCGGAGGGGCCCATGAGCAGTTCTTC	CASSYSGGAHEQFF
TRBV13	-	TRBD2	TRBJ2-3	TGTGCCAGCAGCTTGGGACTAGCGGGAGGATATCCAGATACGCAGTATTTT	CASSLGLAGGYPDTQYF
TRBV19	few	TRBD1	TRBJ2-3	TGTGCCAGTAGTATAGGGACAGGGGACGCAGATACGCAGTATTTT	CASSIGTGDADTQYF
TRBV24-1	few	-	TRBJ2-2	TGTGCCACCAGTGATTTGATGGGCGGAAACACCGGGGAGCTGTTTTTT	CATSDLMGGNTGELFF
TRBV20-1	few	TRBD2	TRBJ2-1	TGCAGTGCTAGAGATAGTCATCCTAGCGGGAGCTACAATGAGCAGTTCTTC	CSARDSHPSGSYNEQFF
TRBV12-3/TRBV12-4	-	-	TRBJ2-2	TGTGCCAGCAGTCCCGACTGGGACACCGGGGAGCTGTTTTTT	CASSPDWDTGELFF
TRBV19	-	-	TRBJ1-1	TGTGCCAGTAGTATCCTTCCAGGGAGGAGTGAAGCTCTCTTT	CASSILPGRSEALF
TRBV6-5	-	-	TRBJ1-1	TGTGCCAGCAGTTCCTGGGGGACCTCGGACACTGAAGCTTTCTTT	CASSSWGTSDTEAFF
TRBV12-3/TRBV12-4	many	-	TRBJ2-6	TGTGCCAGCAGTTTCGGGGTCTCTGGGGCCAACGTCCTGACTTTC	CASSFGVSGANVLTF
TRBV30	many	-	TRBJ2-1	TGTGCCTGGAGTGTCCTAGCCGGTGAGCAGTTCTTC	CAWSVLAGEQFF
TRBV11-3	many	-	TRBJ2-1	TGTGCCAGCAGCTTCGGATTGATCTCCTACAATGAGCAGTTCTTC	CASSFGLISYNEQFF
TRBV7-9	many	-	TRBJ1-3	TGTGCCAGCCGACAGGCTTCTTCGGGAAACACCATATATTTT	CASRQASSGNTIYF
TRBV7-9	-	TRBD2	TRBJ2-7	TGTGCCAGCAGCTCGTTACTAGCGGGGCACTACGAGCAGTACTTC	CASSSLLAGHYEQYF
TRBV6-1	many	-	TRBJ2-5	TGTGCCAGCAGTCCCCAAACCCATGGGGAGACCCAGTACTTC	CASSPQTHGETQYF
TRBV12-3/TRBV12-4	many	-	TRBJ2-2	TGTGCCAGCAGGCGTACTAGTACTAACACCGGGGAGCTGTTTTTT	CASRRTSTNTGELFF
TRBV10-3	-	-	TRBJ1-2	TGTGCCATCAGTGACCAAGAAGGGGTCGGCTACACCTTC	CAISDQEGVGYTF
TRBV27	many	TRBD1	TRBJ1-2	TGTGCCAGCAGACTACAGGGGCCTGATGGCTATGGCTACACCTTC	CASRLQGPDGYGYTF
TRBV5-1	many	-	TRBJ1-1	TGCGCCAGCAGCTTGAAACAGCCGAGCACTGAAGCTTTCTTT	CASSLKQPSTEAFF
TRBV10-3	many	TRBD1	TRBJ1-2	TGTGCCATCAGTTCTCAGGGGGCCCATGGCTACACCTTC	CAISSQGAHGYTF
TRBV28	many	-	TRBJ2-7	TGTGCCAGCAGCCGACGGACACCTATATTCCACGAGCAGTACTTC	CASSRRTPIFHEQYF
TRBV2	many	TRBD2	TRBJ2-2	TGTGCCAGCAGTACGACTCTTAGCGGGAGGGATTCCAACACCGGGGAGCTGTTTTTT	CASSTTLSGRDSNTGELFF
TRBV5-6	few	-	TRBJ1-1	TGTGCCAGCAGCTTGGTTCAGCAGAACACTGAAGCTTTCTTT	CASSLVQQNTEAFF
TRBV20-1	many	-	TRBJ1-5	TGCAGTGCTAGTTCCGGGGGCCCTAATCAGCCCCAGCATTTT	CSASSGGPNQPQHF
TRBV9	-	-	TRBJ2-7	TGTGCCAGCAGCATCGGGACCGGGGCCTACGAGCAGTACTTC	CASSIGTGAYEQYF
TRBV10-3	few	TRBD1	TRBJ1-1	TGTGCCATCAGCCCGGGACAGATGAACACTGAAGCTTTCTTT	CAISPGQMNTEAFF
TRBV28	many	-	TRBJ1-2	TGTGCCAGCAGTCCAACGTTTGGGGGGACTTACTATGGCTACACCTTC	CASSPTFGGTYYGYTF
TRBV11-3	many	-	TRBJ2-1	TGTGCCAGCAGCTTGAACGGGCTATACAATGAGCAGTTCTTC	CASSLNGLYNEQFF
TRBV20-1	many	TRBD2	TRBJ2-1	TGCAGTGCTATCGTGTGGACTAGCGACTACAATGAGCAGTTCTTC	CSAIVWTSDYNEQFF
TRBV25-1	-	TRBD1	TRBJ1-1	TGTGCCAGCAGTGAATTAGGGGGCGGACAGGGGCGGACTGAAGCTTTCTTT	CASSELGGGQGRTEAFF
TRBV20-1	few	TRBD1	TRBJ2-7	TGCAGTGGGGGACAGCATTCCTACGAGCAGTACTTC	CSGGQHSYEQYF
TRBV27	many	TRBD2	TRBJ2-5	TGTGCCAGCAGTTTATCGTCCAGACTAGCGCAAGAGACCCAGTACTTC	CASSLSSRLAQETQYF
TRBV4-1	-	-	TRBJ2-5	TGCGCCAGCAGCCAACTGGCGTTGGGCCCAATTCCCCAAGAGACCCAGTACTTC	CASSQLALGPIPQETQYF